Listed below are T cell receptor beta chains from one sample, sequenced in a study of vaccination and CD4 T cells after COVID-19. TCRdb re-called the PCR reads through MiXCR, storing one row per CDR3 protein. The profile shows over 10,000 distinct CDR3 sequences, over 40% of them singletons. Their antigen targets remain unknown. Material for sequencing was CD4+ T cells from blood, cultured in vitro. The receptor source for this set is a human donor who had recovered from COVID-19. Both conserved end residues are part of each CDR3. A D gene is named only where the DNA matches it firmly. Rows give clone size only sometimes, using once, few, many, or a class for an expanded clone.

abundance	v_gene	d_gene	j_gene	CDR3aa	CDR3nt
NA	TRBV25-1	NA	TRBJ1-5	CASSFGVGSNQPQHF	TGTGCCAGCAGTTTCGGGGTGGGGAGCAATCAGCCCCAGCATTTT
medium-sized	TRBV6-2/TRBV6-3	NA	TRBJ2-7	CASSSLGTRDRVISYEQYF	TGTGCCAGCAGTTCGTTGGGGACTAGGGACAGGGTAATCTCCTACGAGCAGTACTTC
few	TRBV19	NA	TRBJ1-2	CASSLKGAGVTIAF	TGTGCCAGTAGCCTCAAAGGCGCGGGAGTTACAATCGCCTTC
medium-sized	TRBV27	TRBD2	TRBJ2-5	CASSFTSGVQETQYF	TGTGCCAGCAGTTTCACTAGCGGGGTTCAGGAGACCCAGTACTTC
NA	TRBV6-5	NA	TRBJ1-1	CASSYTTEAFF	TGTGCCAGCAGTTACACGACTGAAGCTTTCTTT
few	TRBV25-1	NA	TRBJ1-2	CASSAARQTFYGYTF	TGTGCCAGCAGTGCCGCCCGGCAGACCTTCTATGGCTACACCTTC
NA	TRBV6-2/TRBV6-3	NA	TRBJ1-2	CASSYSVTVYGYTF	TGTGCCAGCAGTTACTCCGTGACCGTCTATGGCTACACCTTC
NA	TRBV5-1	NA	TRBJ2-7	CASSSPTGGAYEQYF	TGCGCCAGCAGCTCACCCACCGGCGGGGCCTACGAGCAGTACTTC
NA	TRBV10-1	TRBD1	TRBJ2-5	CASSDSGTGGETQYF	TGCGCCAGCAGTGACTCCGGGACAGGGGGTGAGACCCAGTACTTC
once	TRBV10-3	NA	TRBJ2-2	CAISEYGGRNAGELFF	TGTGCCATCAGTGAGTATGGTGGTCGGAACGCCGGGGAGCTGTTTTTT
NA	TRBV5-1	NA	TRBJ1-1	CASSLGWGNTEAFF	TGCGCCAGCAGCTTAGGGTGGGGGAACACTGAAGCTTTCTTT
NA	TRBV18	NA	TRBJ2-7	CASSPDREQYF	TGTGCCAGCTCACCTGACAGGGAGCAGTACTTC
NA	TRBV19	NA	TRBJ1-1	CASSTSDLINTEAFF	TGTGCCAGTAGTACTTCGGACTTGATAAACACTGAAGCTTTCTTT
NA	TRBV7-8	NA	TRBJ1-3	CASSSTRNSGNTIYF	TGTGCCAGCAGCTCTACAAGGAACTCTGGAAACACCATATATTTT
NA	TRBV20-1	NA	TRBJ1-6	CGARPNDGANNSPLHF	TGCGGTGCTAGGCCGAATGATGGGGCTAATAATTCACCCCTCCACTTT
NA	TRBV9	TRBD2	TRBJ2-1	CASSVSAGGSYNEQFF	TGTGCCAGCAGCGTTTCAGCGGGAGGCTCCTACAATGAGCAGTTCTTC
NA	TRBV5-1	NA	TRBJ2-3	CASSLRAGSSGTQYF	TGCGCCAGCAGCTTGAGGGCAGGGTCCTCAGGGACGCAGTATTTT
few	TRBV7-3	NA	TRBJ1-1	CASSLIQGPVNTEAFF	TGTGCCAGCAGCTTAATCCAGGGACCTGTGAACACTGAAGCTTTCTTT
NA	TRBV14	NA	TRBJ2-5	CASSQVMGPQETQYF	TGTGCCAGCAGCCAAGTAATGGGGCCCCAAGAGACCCAGTACTTC
few	TRBV11-2	NA	TRBJ1-2	CASSFAGNYGYTF	TGTGCCAGCAGCTTTGCAGGGAACTATGGCTACACCTTC
few	TRBV20-1	TRBD1	TRBJ1-1	CSAQGVNTEAFF	TGCAGTGCACAGGGGGTGAACACTGAAGCTTTCTTT
NA	TRBV20-1	TRBD1	TRBJ1-1	CSARDLESGGIAFF	TGCAGTGCTAGAGATCTTGAGTCAGGGGGCATAGCTTTCTTT
few	TRBV6-2/TRBV6-3	TRBD1	TRBJ1-2	CASSPGTGGTLNYGYTF	TGTGCCAGCAGTCCAGGGACAGGGGGCACCCTCAACTATGGCTACACCTTC
NA	TRBV7-2	TRBD2	TRBJ2-1	CASSLIAGGQNEQFF	TGTGCCAGCAGTTTAATAGCGGGGGGACAGAATGAGCAGTTCTTC
NA	TRBV10-2	NA	TRBJ1-5	CASSFSGASNQPQHF	TGCGCCAGCAGCTTCTCGGGGGCCAGCAATCAGCCCCAGCATTTT